The clone carrying this T cell receptor (beta chain) was counted ten times or more. What it binds is unknown. Healthy controls comprised blood bank volunteers in Maryland, USA. PBMCs numbering 2 million and stored at -80 C yielded the unsorted libraries. A single record per CDR3 protein comes from TCRdb applying MiXCR to the 5' RACE reads. The table shows over 11,000 distinct CDR3 sequences, with around 9.3% occurring only once. The sample is drawn from a study of neurological immune-mediated disorders. Study results and caveats: In HTLV-1-associated myelopathy, TCR clonal expansion was greatest, whereas multiple sclerosis had the least, falling below healthy controls. Sharing of CDR3 amino acid sequences among expanded clones across subjects was absent, suggesting private repertoires in all groups.

The source of this sequence is a woman in her forties in good health. The specimen was PBMCs.

The CDR3 loop reads CASSSDRGLAYEQYF. The DNA of the CDR3 is TGCGCCAGCAGCTCGGATAGGGGACTAGCCTACGAGCAGTACTTC. The genes are TRBV5-1 and TRBJ2-7; 8 nucleotides align to TRBD2. Germline V lookup: CDR1 SGHRS, CDR2 YFSETQ. The CDR3 spans 15 residues. Trimming cost V 3 bases and J 2 bases; bases outside gene matches: 7.